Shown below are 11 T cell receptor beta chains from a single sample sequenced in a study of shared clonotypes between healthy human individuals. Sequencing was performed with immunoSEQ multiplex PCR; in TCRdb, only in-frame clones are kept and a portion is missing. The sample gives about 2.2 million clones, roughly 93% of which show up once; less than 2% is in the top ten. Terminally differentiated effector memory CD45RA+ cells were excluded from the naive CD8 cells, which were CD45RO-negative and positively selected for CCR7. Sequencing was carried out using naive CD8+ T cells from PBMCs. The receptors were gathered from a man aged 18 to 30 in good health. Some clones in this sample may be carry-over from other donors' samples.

The CDR3 region is CSVKVGEGLIYVQFF. DNA for the CDR3: TGCAGCGTGAAGGTAGGGGAGGGCCTTATCTACGTGCAGTTCTTC. The chain employs TRBV29-1 and TRBJ2-1; TRBD2 matches at 7 bases. The CDR3 covers 15 residues. CDR1 SQVTM and CDR2 ANQGSEA come from the germline V gene. V shed 6 bases and J 12 bases; nucleotides not matched to a gene: 20.

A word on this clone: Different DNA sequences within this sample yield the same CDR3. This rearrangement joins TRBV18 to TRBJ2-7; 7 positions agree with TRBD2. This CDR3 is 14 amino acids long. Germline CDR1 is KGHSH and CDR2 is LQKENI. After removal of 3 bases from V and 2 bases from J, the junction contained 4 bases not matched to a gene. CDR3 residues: CASSPSGGTYEQYF. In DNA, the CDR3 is TGTGCCAGCTCACCCTCCGGGGGGACCTACGAGCAGTACTTC. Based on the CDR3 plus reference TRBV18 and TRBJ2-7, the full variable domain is NAGVMQNPRHLVRRRGQEARLRCSPMKGHSHVYWYRQLPEEGLKFMVYLQKENIIDESGMPKERFSAEFPKEGPSILRIQQVVRGDSAAYFCASSPSGGTYEQYFGPGTRLTVT.

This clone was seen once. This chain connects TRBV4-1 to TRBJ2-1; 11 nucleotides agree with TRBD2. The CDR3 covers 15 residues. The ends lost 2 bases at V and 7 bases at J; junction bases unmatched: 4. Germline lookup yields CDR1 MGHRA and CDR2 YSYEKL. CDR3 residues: CASSQTSGSVNEQFF. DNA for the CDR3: TGCGCCAGCAGCCAAACTAGCGGGAGCGTTAATGAGCAGTTCTTC.

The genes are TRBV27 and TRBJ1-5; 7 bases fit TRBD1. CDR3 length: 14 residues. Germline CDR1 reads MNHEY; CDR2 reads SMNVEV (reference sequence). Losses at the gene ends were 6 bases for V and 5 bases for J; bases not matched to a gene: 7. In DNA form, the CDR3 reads TGTGCCAGCAGCCCAGGGGGGCTTTATCAGCCCCAGCATTTT. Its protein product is CASSPGGLYQPQHF.

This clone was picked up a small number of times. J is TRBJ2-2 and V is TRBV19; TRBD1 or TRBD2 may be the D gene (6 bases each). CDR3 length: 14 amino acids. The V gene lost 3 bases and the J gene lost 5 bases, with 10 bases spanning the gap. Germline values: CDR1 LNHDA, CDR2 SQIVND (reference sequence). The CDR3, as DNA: TGTGCCAGTAGTATCTTAGGGGGGACCGGGGAGCTGTTTTTT. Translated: CASSILGGTGELFF.

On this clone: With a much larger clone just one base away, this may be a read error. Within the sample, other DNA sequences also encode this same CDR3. This CDR3 is CASSLGNTGELFF. CDR3 sequence (DNA): TGTGCCAGCAGCTTAGGGAACACCGGGGAGCTGTTTTTT. The V call is TRBV7-2, the J call TRBJ2-2; D gene ambiguous. Trimming took 1 base from V and 1 from J, leaving 1 base between them. Germline CDR1 is SGHTA and CDR2 is FQGNSA. There are 13 residues in the CDR3.

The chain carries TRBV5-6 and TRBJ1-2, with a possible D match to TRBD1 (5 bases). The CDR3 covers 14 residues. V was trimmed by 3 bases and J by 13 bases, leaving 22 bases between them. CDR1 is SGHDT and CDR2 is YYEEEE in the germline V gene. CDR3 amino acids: CASSSGTEDRDGTF. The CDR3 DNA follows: TGTGCCAGCAGCTCCGGGACGGAGGACCGGGACGGCACCTTC.

Written as DNA, the CDR3 is TGTGCCAGCAGACCTTTGATCGCAGGAGGAGAGACCCAGTACTTC. Translated: CASRPLIAGGETQYF. The chain has TRBV11-2 and TRBJ2-5; D possibly corresponds to TRBD2 (5 bases). The germline gives CDR1 SGHAT, CDR2 FQNNGV. This CDR3 is 15 amino acids long. Trimming took off 6 bases at V and 4 bases at J, with 18 bases between the two ends.

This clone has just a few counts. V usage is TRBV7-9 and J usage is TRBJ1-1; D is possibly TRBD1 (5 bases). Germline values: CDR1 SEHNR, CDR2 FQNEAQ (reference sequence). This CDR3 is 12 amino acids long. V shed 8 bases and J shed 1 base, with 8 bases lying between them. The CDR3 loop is CASWGKNTEAFF. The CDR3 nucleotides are TGTGCCAGCTGGGGGAAGAACACTGAAGCTTTCTTT. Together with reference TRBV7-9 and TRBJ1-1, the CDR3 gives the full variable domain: DTGVSQNPRHKITKRGQNVTFRCDPISEHNRLYWYRQTLGQGPEFLTYFQNEAQLEKSRLLSDRFSAERPKGSFSTLEIQRTEQGDSAMYLCASWGKNTEAFFGQGTRLTVV.

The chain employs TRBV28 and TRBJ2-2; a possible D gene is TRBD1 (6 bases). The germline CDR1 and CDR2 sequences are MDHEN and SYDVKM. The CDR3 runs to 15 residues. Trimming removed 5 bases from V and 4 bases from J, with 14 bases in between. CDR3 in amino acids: CASSTWDTSTGELFF. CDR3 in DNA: TGTGCCAGCAGTACCTGGGACACGAGCACCGGGGAGCTGTTTTTT. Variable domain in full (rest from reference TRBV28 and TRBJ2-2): DVKVTQSSRYLVKRTGEKVFLECVQDMDHENMFWYRQDPGLGLRLIYFSYDVKMKEKGDIPEGYSVSREKKERFSLILESASTNQTSMYLCASSTWDTSTGELFFGEGSRLTVL.

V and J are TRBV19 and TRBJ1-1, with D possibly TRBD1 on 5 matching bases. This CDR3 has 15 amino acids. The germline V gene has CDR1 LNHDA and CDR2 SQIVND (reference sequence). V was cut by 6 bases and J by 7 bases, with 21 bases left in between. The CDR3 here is CASRNLRDPYYEAFF. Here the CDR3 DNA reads TGTGCCAGTAGAAACCTCCGGGACCCCTATTATGAAGCTTTCTTT.